This T cell receptor (beta chain) was retrieved from a study of beta chain features in type 1 diabetes. On the study more broadly: There was similarity between patients and healthy donors in age, gender and cell yields.

Study-wide findings and caveats: Moderately but significantly shorter TCRB CDR3s were found in Type 1 diabetes patients in all four CD4+ subsets.

Expressed TCRB transcripts were sequenced, since all the RNA that had been isolated was reverse transcribed. Produced via immunoSEQ multiplex PCR; TCRdb's table is partial and in-frame only. Of hundreds of thousands of clones in the sample, 11% to 15% are singletons; the top ten hold 0.03% to 0.04%. In its sample, this clone was seen a few times. Its antigen is still unknown. CD4+ cells of the naive, central memory, regulatory and stem cell-like memory types were sorted via CD45RO/CCR7/CD25/CD127/CD95/CD27. Germline CDR1 reads LNHDA; CDR2 reads SQIVND (reference sequence). This CDR3 region has 15 residues. Trimming stripped 5 bases from V and 1 base from J, with 13 bases between.

The clonotype comes from a man younger than 35 with type 1 diabetes. Material: naive CD4+ T cells from blood. The V and J genes are TRBV19 and TRBJ2-3, with D hard to call. Here the CDR3 reads CASSGASSGTDTQYF. The CDR3 bases are TGTGCCAGTAGTGGCGCTTCCTCAGGCACAGATACGCAGTATTTT.